This T cell receptor (beta chain) was found in a study of T cell responses to AZD1222 COVID-19 vaccine. Broader study findings: There were mostly white British donors and more females than males, and clonal diversity was possibly underestimated. Close to half of spike-specific TCRs reportedly recognize unmutated variant regions.

Pooled samples include second doses given at about 4 or 12 weeks. The protocol was immunoSEQ multiplex PCR, while the TCRdb copy is restricted to in-frame clones and leaves out a portion. Of roughly 190,000 clones in the sample, approximately 89% were seen once. A few counts support this clone. Its antigen is undetermined. Sequencing was performed on peripheral blood, taken 28 days after the second AZD1222 dose. The receptor was derived from an adult who received the AZD1222 COVID-19 vaccine.

The CDR3 sequence is CASSGLSRSTDTQYF. Written as DNA, the CDR3 is TGCGCCAGCAGCGGGCTTAGCAGGAGCACAGATACGCAGTATTTT. The V and J genes are TRBV5-1 and TRBJ2-3; D ambiguous. This CDR3 has 15 residues. Germline-derived CDR1 and CDR2 are SGHRS and YFSETQ. The V gene lost 4 bases and the J gene lost 0 bases, with 12 bases spanning the gap. Full variable domain (outside the CDR3, taken from reference TRBV5-1 and TRBJ2-3): KAGVTQTPRYLIKTRGQQVTLSCSPISGHRSVSWYQQTPGQGLQFLFEYFSETQRNKGNFPGRFSGRQFSNSRSEMNVSTLELGDSALYLCASSGLSRSTDTQYFGPGTRLTVL.